These 16 T cell receptor beta chains came from one sample sequenced in a study of T cell changes during pregnancy in multiple sclerosis. The table came from immunoSEQ multiplex PCR; TCRdb's copy has only in-frame clones and leaves some out. The table has roughly 69,000 clones, 91% seen once. Source: CD4+ T cells from peripheral blood mononuclear cells, taken in the third trimester of pregnancy. The source of these receptors is a female donor in good health, enrolled as a control in a pregnancy study.

As DNA, the CDR3 is TGTGCCAGCCGTCGTCGGGGGGAGTCCCAAGAGACCCAGTACTTC. This gives the protein CASRRRGESQETQYF. V and J are TRBV5-5 and TRBJ2-5; TRBD2 matches at 7 bases. V lost 7 bases and J lost 1; bases outside the gene matches: 10. From germline, CDR1 is SGHKS and CDR2 YYEKEE (reference sequence). There are 15 residues in the CDR3. Combining the CDR3 with reference TRBV5-5 and TRBJ2-5 gives the whole variable domain DAGVTQSPTHLIKTRGQQVTLRCSPISGHKSVSWYQQVLGQGPQFIFQYYEKEERGRGNFPDRFSARQFPNYSSELNVNALLLGDSALYLCASRRRGESQETQYFGPGTRLLVL.

The J gene is TRBJ2-5, the V gene TRBV20-1; the D is unclear. Germline loops: CDR1 DFQATT, CDR2 SNEGSKA (reference sequence). V shed 3 bases and J shed 2 bases, with 4 bases lying between them. The CDR3 runs 11 residues. DNA for the CDR3: TGCAGTGCTAGTAAACAAGAGACCCAGTACTTC. Residues: CSASKQETQYF.

The chain is built from TRBV10-3 and TRBJ1-2; possible D gene TRBD1, 5 bases. Trimming shortened V by 5 bases and J by 5 bases, and 18 bases separated the two germline ends. CDR1 is ENHRY, CDR2 SYGVKD, per germline. The CDR3 runs to 15 residues. CDR3 amino acids: CAISPTGSGGYGYTF. The CDR3 nucleotides read TGTGCCATCAGTCCCACAGGCTCTGGTGGGTATGGCTACACCTTC.

The genes are TRBV30 and TRBJ1-6; tentatively, D is TRBD1 (6 bases). Per germline, CDR1 GTSNPN and CDR2 SVGIG (reference sequence). The CDR3 is 15 residues long. V lost 7 bases and J 7 bases, leaving 20 bases between the germline ends. CDR3 nucleotides: TGTGCCTCATCTAACGCCGGGACACAAAATTCACCCCTCCACTTT. It specifies CASSNAGTQNSPLHF.

The chain joins TRBV27 to TRBJ2-6; the D gene is possibly TRBD2 (7 bases). Between the trimmed V and J ends, which lost 3 bases and 1 base, there was a span of 13 bases. The CDR3 length is 17 residues. CDR1 is MNHEY and CDR2 is SMNVEV in the germline V gene (reference sequence). The CDR3: CASSLAGARSGANVLTF. The CDR3 coding sequence is TGTGCCAGCAGTTTGGCGGGGGCTAGATCTGGGGCCAACGTCCTGACTTTC.

This clone was seen once. V and J are TRBV5-6 and TRBJ2-3, with TRBD1 identical over 7 bases. With 3 bases clipped from V and 4 bases from J, the junction kept 14 bases outside the gene matches. The CDR3 length is 17 residues. Germline CDR1 is SGHDT and CDR2 is YYEEEE. The CDR3 DNA is TGTGCCAGCAGCTCCGAAATCGACAGGGTCGGAGCAGATACGCAGTATTTT. Its protein is CASSSEIDRVGADTQYF.

The chain is built from TRBV19 and TRBJ1-1; D is uncertain. V was pared by 0 bases and J by 1 base, with 12 bases between. The CDR3 length is 16 residues. CDR1 is LNHDA and CDR2 is SQIVND in the germline V gene (reference sequence). The CDR3 sequence is CASSIDPLTGNTEAFF. CDR3 nucleotide sequence: TGTGCCAGTAGTATAGACCCACTAACGGGGAACACTGAAGCTTTCTTT. The complete variable domain, with remaining parts taken from reference TRBV19 and TRBJ1-1, reads DGGITQSPKYLFRKEGQNVTLSCEQNLNHDAMYWYRQDPGQGLRLIYYSQIVNDFQKGDIAEGYSVSREKKESFPLTVTSAQKNPTAFYLCASSIDPLTGNTEAFFGQGTRLTVV.

The genes are TRBV19 and TRBJ1-6; D might be TRBD1 (5 bases). V was trimmed by 4 bases and J by 7 bases, leaving 8 bases between them. Per germline, CDR1 LNHDA and CDR2 SQIVND (reference sequence). There are 13 residues in the CDR3. For the CDR3, the DNA is TGTGCCAGTAGTACGACAGTAAATTCACCCCTCCACTTT. Its protein product is CASSTTVNSPLHF.

The V and J genes are TRBV15 and TRBJ1-1; no definite D call. This CDR3 comprises 14 residues. Germline loops: CDR1 LNHNV, CDR2 YYDKDF (reference sequence). V lost 0 bases, J lost 5 bases, and 10 bases lay in between. The CDR3 region has the DNA TGTGCCACCAGCAGAGATATAGGCGGGACTGAAGCTTTCTTT. Its translation is CATSRDIGGTEAFF.

The CDR3 here is CASSSDPGGETQYF. The CDR3 DNA reads TGTGCCAGCAGCTCGGACCCCGGGGGGGAGACCCAGTACTTC. The chain has TRBV7-3 and TRBJ2-5; 7 bases are a match to TRBD2. CDR3 size: 14 residues. V lost 4 bases to trimming and J lost 5 bases; unmatched junction nucleotides: 7. Germline CDR1 and CDR2: SGHTA and FQGTGA.

This clone was found once. The chain recombines TRBV27 with TRBJ1-6, with D possibly TRBD1 on 5 matching bases. Trimming stripped 3 bases from V and 5 bases from J, with 8 bases between. The CDR3 has 14 residues. CDR1 is MNHEY and CDR2 is SMNVEV in the germline V gene (reference sequence). The CDR3 sequence is CASSLGQDNSPLHF. In nucleotides, the CDR3 is TGTGCCAGCAGTTTGGGGCAGGATAATTCACCCCTCCACTTT.

This clone appeared a single time. V is TRBV9 and J is TRBJ2-3; D is perhaps TRBD2 (6 bases). The CDR3 contains 17 residues. V dropped 0 bases and J dropped 1 base, with 15 bases sitting between them. CDR1 and CDR2 from the germline V gene are SGDLS and YYNGEE. The CDR3 nucleotides are TGTGCCAGCAGCGTAGCCGGAGGCGGGGCCGGCACAGATACGCAGTATTTT. Translation: CASSVAGGGAGTDTQYF.

The chain uses TRBV30 and TRBJ1-2, with a tentative D call TRBD1 (5 bases). Germline loops: CDR1 GTSNPN, CDR2 SVGIG (reference sequence). V was shortened by 4 bases and J by 3 bases, with 12 bases between the two germline ends. The CDR3 is 13 residues long. The CDR3 DNA reads TGTGCCTGGACAGGGCGGTCAGACTATGGCTACACCTTC. Amino acids: CAWTGRSDYGYTF.

This rearrangement joins TRBV18 to TRBJ1-5; 7 bases match TRBD1. The CDR3 is made up of 17 amino acids. In germline, CDR1 is KGHSH, CDR2 LQKENI. V lost 0 bases, J lost 6 bases, and 11 bases stayed unmatched. CDR3 amino acids: CASSPPTGERVGQPQHF. The CDR3 bases are TGTGCCAGCTCACCACCCACAGGGGAACGGGTTGGTCAGCCCCAGCATTTT.

The chain carries TRBV6-5 and TRBJ2-1; unclear D gene. V dropped 8 bases and J dropped 0 bases, with 8 bases sitting between them. The CDR3 is 13 residues long. Germline V gene data show CDR1 as MNHEY and CDR2 as SVGAGI. The CDR3 loop is CASARSSYNEQFF. Written as DNA, the CDR3 is TGTGCCAGCGCTAGGAGCTCCTACAATGAGCAGTTCTTC.

This chain links TRBV19 with TRBJ2-3; 10 nucleotides agree with TRBD1. V lost 11 bases and J lost 5; bases outside the gene matches: 7. Germline CDR1 and CDR2: LNHDA and SQIVND (reference sequence). The CDR3 has 13 residues. CDR3 residues: CAVGGQGLDTQYF. The CDR3 nucleotides read TGTGCCGTTGGGGGACAGGGGTTAGATACGCAGTATTTT.